This passage covers 11 T cell receptor beta chains from one sample sequenced in a study of post-analysis software for immune sequencing data. Study-wide results and caveats: Five or six TRBV segments, TRBV5-6, TRBV5-1 and TRBV20-1 among them, were found more frequent in patients than controls.

Researchers reported that TCR beta cDNA libraries carried unique molecular identifiers. A single record per CDR3 protein comes from TCRdb applying MiXCR to the PCR reads. The table lists about 800,000 distinct CDR3 sequences, roughly 30% of them singletons. No antigen has been identified for these receptors. The specimen was blood. Receptors were obtained from a girl between 10 and 17 years old with multiple sclerosis.

The chain uses TRBV6-1 and TRBJ2-7; the D is unclear. This CDR3 has 15 residues. V gave up 2 bases and J gave up 0 bases, with 11 bases separating them. The germline CDR1 and CDR2 sequences are MNHNS and SASEGT. The CDR3 sequence is CASSEHGPRSYEQYF. CDR3 coding DNA: TGTGCCAGCAGTGAACATGGGCCACGCTCCTACGAGCAGTACTTC.

The V and J genes are TRBV27 and TRBJ2-5; D might be TRBD1 or TRBD2, each matching 7 bases. The J call may be faulty, since TRBJ2-7 better matches the DNA end. CDR3 length: 13 residues. Germline V gives CDR1 MNHEY, CDR2 SMNVEV (reference sequence). The CDR3 loop reads CASSVTGRAEQYF. The CDR3 nucleotides read TGTGCCAGCAGTGTGACAGGGAGGGCCGAGCAGTACTTC.

The chain carries TRBV15 and TRBJ1-1; a weak D match, TRBD1 (5 bases). The CDR3 sequence is 13 residues long. Germline-derived CDR1 and CDR2 are LNHNV and YYDKDF (reference sequence). Trimming took off 4 bases at V and 10 bases at J, with 16 bases between the two ends. CDR3 residues: CATSNEFRGRAFF. CDR3 in DNA: TGTGCCACCAGCAACGAATTCCGGGGGAGAGCTTTCTTT.

This clonotype appeared many times. The rearrangement uses TRBV12-3 or TRBV12-4 and TRBJ1-2; D perhaps matches TRBD1 (6 bases). V lost 5 bases and J 8 bases, leaving 12 bases between the germline ends. The CDR3 contains 12 residues. The CDR3 loop reads CASSRGQGGYTF. CDR3 bases: TGTGCCAGCAGTCGGGGGCAAGGCGGCTACACCTTC.

The chain joins TRBV2 to TRBJ2-1, with 8 positions matching TRBD1. CDR3 size: 14 residues. CDR1 SNHLY and CDR2 FYNNEI come from the germline V gene. V lost 4 bases, J lost 3 bases, and 2 bases stayed unmatched. In DNA, the CDR3 is TGTGCCAGCAGTGTGGACAGGGACTACAATGAGCAGTTCTTC. Protein: CASSVDRDYNEQFF.

The chain couples TRBV12-3 or TRBV12-4 to TRBJ2-5, with 9 nucleotides matching TRBD1. V was pared by 6 bases and J by 4 bases, with 9 bases of the junction left unmatched. The length of the CDR3 is 15 residues. CDR3 region: CASSTTGGGGETQYF. The CDR3 DNA reads TGTGCCAGCAGCACGACAGGGGGAGGGGGAGAGACCCAGTACTTC.

This clonotype turned up a few times. The chain employs TRBV29-1 and TRBJ2-3, with 8 bases fitting TRBD2. The CDR3 is made up of 14 amino acids. V was pared by 1 base and J by 2 bases, with 2 bases of the junction left unmatched. Germline values: CDR1 SQVTM, CDR2 ANQGSEA. Written as DNA, the CDR3 is TGCAGCGTTGAAGGCGGGAGGTACACAGATACGCAGTATTTT. Protein: CSVEGGRYTDTQYF.

The J gene is TRBJ2-6, the V gene TRBV14; tentatively, D is TRBD2 (5 bases). The germline V gene has CDR1 SGHDN and CDR2 FVKESK. The V and J ends lost 4 bases and 5 bases respectively, with 12 bases between them. This CDR3 has 15 residues. CDR3 nucleotides: TGTGCCAGCAGCCCCGGGAAGTCTAGGGCCAACGTCCTGACTTTC. It translates to CASSPGKSRANVLTF.

The gene calls are TRBV5-1 and TRBJ2-7; 8 bases align to TRBD1. The CDR3 totals 16 residues. CDR1 and CDR2 from the germline V gene are SGHRS and YFSETQ. Losses at the gene ends were 0 bases for V and 2 bases for J; bases not matched to a gene: 7. The CDR3 bases are TGCGCCAGCAGCTTGGCCGGGCAGGGGGCCCCCTACGAGCAGTACTTC. This gives the protein CASSLAGQGAPYEQYF.

The CDR3 here is CASSTGLRAVNTGELFF. CDR3 coding DNA: TGCGCCAGCAGCACTGGACTCCGAGCGGTCAACACCGGGGAGCTGTTTTTT. The chain is built from TRBV5-1 and TRBJ2-2; possible D gene TRBD2, 5 bases. The CDR3 spans 17 residues. In germline, CDR1 is SGHRS, CDR2 YFSETQ. The V and J ends lost 4 bases and 2 bases respectively, with 18 bases between them.

This clonotype was detected a few times. The V and J genes are TRBV29-1 and TRBJ1-1, with D tentatively TRBD1 (6 bases). V was clipped by 6 bases and J by 2 bases, with 13 bases between them. The length of the CDR3 is 13 residues. Germline assignment: CDR1 SQVTM and CDR2 ANQGSEA. DNA for the CDR3: TGCAGCGTGGCGGGGGCGAGAAACACTGAAGCTTTCTTT. Its translation: CSVAGARNTEAFF. Together with reference TRBV29-1 and TRBJ1-1, the CDR3 gives the full variable domain: SAVISQKPSRDICQRGTSLTIQCQVDSQVTMMFWYRQQPGQSLTLIATANQGSEATYESGFVIDKFPISRPNLTFSTLTVSNMSPEDSSIYLCSVAGARNTEAFFGQGTRLTVV.